The entry below gives a single TCR beta chain sequence along with its context. The antigen remains unidentified. This CDR3 spans 15 amino acids. In germline, CDR1 is PRHDT, CDR2 FYEKMQ (reference sequence). Trimming removed 3 bases from V and 6 bases from J, with 15 bases in between. The sample comes from a study of shared clonotypes between healthy human individuals. General study findings and limits: Clonotypes shared by all four sorted-subset donors had higher generation probabilities than non-shared clonotypes. Sample collection involved blood only; tissue repertoires are likely different. Sorted-subset sequencing was shown by rarefaction to be incomplete despite large depth.

The assay was immunoSEQ multiplex PCR, and TCRdb's table has in-frame clones only and misses some. Here the sample spans about 2.3 million clones, roughly 90% being singletons. Sample: naive CD4+ T cells from PBMCs. Subset in this sample: CD45RA+ positively selected. V gene TRBV13 combines with J gene TRBJ2-1; perhaps TRBD1 as D (5 bases). The receptor was isolated from a young man in good health. Some clones in this sample may be carry-over from other donors' samples. The CDR3 protein is CASSFTQGSLNEQFF. Here the CDR3 DNA reads TGTGCCAGCAGCTTCACCCAGGGATCCCTCAATGAGCAGTTCTTC. Using reference TRBV13 and TRBJ2-1 for the parts outside the CDR3, the full variable domain is AAGVIQSPRHLIKEKRETATLKCYPIPRHDTVYWYQQGPGQDPQFLISFYEKMQSDKGSIPDRFSAQQFSDYHSELNMSSLELGDSALYFCASSFTQGSLNEQFFGPGTRLTVL.